The clone carrying this TCR beta chain has just a few counts. RNA transcripts were the source from which TCR beta CDR3 regions were amplified. HTBI primers served in a first-round RT-PCR, which a second-round multiplex PCR followed. In TCRdb, the multiplex PCR reads were re-called with MiXCR into one record per CDR3 protein. The data contain about 1.2 million distinct CDR3 sequences, 35% to 40% of them singletons. The data are from a study of Graves' ophthalmopathy and Graves' hyperthyroidism. The J segment lost 1 base and the V segment lost 3 bases, leaving 5 bases of the junction unmatched. Germline assignment: CDR1 SGHRS and CDR2 YFSETQ. The CDR3 consists of 17 residues.

This receptor was taken from an adult man with Graves' hyperthyroidism. Input material: peripheral blood or thyroid tissue (not recorded which). This rearrangement joins TRBV5-1 to TRBJ2-5; TRBD2 aligns across 14 bases. The CDR3 DNA is TGCGCCAGCAGCTCGGGTGGACTAGCGGGGGGCCAAGAGACCCAGTACTTC. As protein: CASSSGGLAGGQETQYF.